A selection of T cell receptor beta chains follows, all from one sample in a study of T cells in Graves' hyperthyroidism and ophthalmopathy. TCRdb re-analysed the multiplex PCR reads in MiXCR, keeping a single row per CDR3 protein. The sample includes hundreds of thousands of distinct CDR3 sequences, about 14% of them seen just once. The sample consisted of blood. Receptors originate from a woman aged 18-35 years with Graves' hyperthyroidism. Each CDR3 is given with its conserved first and last residue. A D gene is named only where the DNA matches it firmly. Clone size appears in some rows only: once, few, many, or a class for an expanded clone.

CDR3 protein,CDR3 DNA,J gene,clone size,D gene,V gene
CASSQNRDRGLIDYGYTF,TGTGCCAGCAGCCAGAATCGGGACAGGGGGCTGATTGACTATGGCTACACCTTC,TRBJ1-2,few,TRBD1,TRBV14
CAWSNGEFQPQHF,TGTGCCTGGAGTAACGGAGAATTCCAGCCCCAGCATTTT,TRBJ1-5,many,.,TRBV30
CAWGGSYNEQFF,TGTGCCTGGGGGGGCTCCTACAATGAGCAGTTCTTC,TRBJ2-1,.,.,TRBV30
CASSSLAGQKDEQYF,TGTGCCAGCAGTTCCCTGGCAGGGCAAAAGGACGAGCAGTACTTC,TRBJ2-7,.,.,TRBV27
CASSPPGQDSNQPQHF,TGTGCCAGCTCACCCCCTGGGCAAGATAGCAATCAGCCCCAGCATTTT,TRBJ1-5,.,.,TRBV18
CSVEGNIKSNEQFF,TGCAGCGTTGAAGGAAACATAAAAAGCAATGAGCAGTTCTTC,TRBJ2-1,.,.,TRBV29-1
CASSLGRGSGEAQYF,TGTGCCAGCAGTTTAGGCAGGGGGTCCGGTGAGGCGCAGTATTTT,TRBJ2-3,few,TRBD1,TRBV12-3/TRBV12-4
CASSLELLHAQYF,TGTGCCAGCAGCTTAGAGCTACTTCACGCCCAGTACTTC,TRBJ2-5,.,.,TRBV7-2
CAGSRSNTGELFF,TGTGCCGGTAGCAGATCGAACACCGGGGAGCTGTTTTTT,TRBJ2-2,many,.,TRBV7-9
CASSVSTGAAGGYTF,TGTGCCAGCAGCGTCTCGACAGGGGCGGCGGGTGGCTACACCTTC,TRBJ1-2,few,TRBD1,TRBV9
CASSLSPAGGRNEQFF,TGTGCCAGCAGCTTAAGCCCCGCCGGCGGGAGGAATGAGCAGTTCTTC,TRBJ2-1,many,TRBD2,TRBV7-3
CASSLSGQPQHF,TGTGCCAGCAGTTTATCGGGTCAGCCCCAGCATTTT,TRBJ1-5,many,.,TRBV28
CSALRDRGEPQHF,TGCAGCGCGCTCCGGGACAGGGGGGAGCCCCAGCATTTT,TRBJ1-5,.,TRBD1,TRBV29-1
CASSSIAGAYNEQFF,TGTGCCAGCAGCTCTATAGCGGGAGCCTACAATGAGCAGTTCTTC,TRBJ2-1,many,TRBD2,TRBV7-2
CASSEAHTGSFYEQYF,TGTGCCAGCAGTGAAGCCCACACAGGGAGTTTCTACGAGCAGTACTTC,TRBJ2-7,many,.,TRBV2
CASRNREGYEQYF,TGTGCCAGCCGTAACCGGGAGGGCTACGAGCAGTACTTC,TRBJ2-7,once,TRBD2,TRBV5-4
CASIETSGGYNEQFF,TGTGCCAGCATCGAGACTAGCGGGGGTTACAATGAGCAGTTCTTC,TRBJ2-1,many,TRBD2,TRBV28
CASFSTNSPLHF,TGTGCCAGCTTTTCGACGAATTCACCCCTCCACTTT,TRBJ1-6,few,.,TRBV28